This T cell receptor beta chain was found in a study of T cell repertoires in cytomegalovirus infection. Across the study: CMV infection and matching HLA type were both indicated by public TCR beta signatures.

Study results and limitations: HLA-C-restricted CMV-specific TCR beta clonotypes were dominant in the ex vivo response. Public TCR beta family frequency separated CMV-and-HLA carriers, including in an independent cohort.

This clonotype showed up just a few times. Its specificity is unknown. MiXCR, applied by TCRdb to the reads, yields one record per CDR3 protein. The sample lists some 700,000 distinct CDR3 sequences; under 40% were seen once. V lost 7 bases, J lost 8 bases, and 13 bases stayed unmatched. Germline CDR1 SGHTA, CDR2 FQGNSA. CDR3 size: 14 residues. The genes are TRBV7-2 and TRBJ1-2; 7 nucleotides line up with TRBD1. The receptor comes from a human donor in good health (CMV status not recorded). Some clones in this sample may be carry-over from other donors' samples. Sequencing used PBMCs. The CDR3 loop is CASTLTGERWGYTF. The DNA of the CDR3 is TGTGCCAGCACCCTAACAGGGGAGAGATGGGGCTACACCTTC.